These T cell receptor beta chains were read from a single sample in a study of CXCR3-negative and CXCR3-positive naive CD8 T cells. TCRdb re-called the 5' RACE reads and gives one entry per CDR3 protein, without DNA. The sample includes about 63,000 distinct CDR3 sequences. Input material: naive CXCR3+ CD8+ T cells from blood. The receptors here all came from a human donor in good health. Some clones in this sample may be carry-over from other donors' samples. CDR3s include the opening cysteine and the closing phenylalanine or tryptophan.

v_gene	j_gene	CDR3aa
TRBV5-1	TRBJ1-1	CASSLDPGQPNTEAFF
TRBV6-5	TRBJ2-7	CASSPLVPPREQYF
TRBV12-3/TRBV12-4	TRBJ2-3	CASSPVGTSADTQYF
TRBV29-1	TRBJ2-5	CSVEDPTGPVSETQYF
TRBV29-1	TRBJ1-2	CSALRDSGDSPNYGYTF
TRBV12-3/TRBV12-4	TRBJ2-3	CASSTLGRGVSTDTQYF
TRBV7-9	TRBJ1-1	CASSPTPGQMNTEAFF
TRBV7-9	TRBJ2-7	CASSTTRDSSYEQYF
TRBV7-2	TRBJ1-2	CASSEYRDGYTF
TRBV21-1	TRBJ1-5	CASSKGDRAESNQPQHF
TRBV20-1	TRBJ2-1	CSARPPLENNEQFF
TRBV29-1	TRBJ1-2	CSVPGGGRGYTF
TRBV4-3	TRBJ1-1	CASSMTGNTEAFF
TRBV28	TRBJ1-2	CASSLLPGLLTGGYTF
TRBV20-1	TRBJ2-1	CSAREEGAVSYNEQFF
TRBV3-1	TRBJ2-7	CASSPAAYEQYF
TRBV6-5	TRBJ1-1	CASTNQGNTEAFF
TRBV5-1	TRBJ2-1	CASSLGRPSSYNEQFF
TRBV29-1	TRBJ2-7	CSVEIGYEQYF
TRBV6-5	TRBJ2-3	CASGDRQTDTQYF
TRBV5-1	TRBJ2-1	CASSFDSGGAGNEQFF
TRBV15	TRBJ2-7	CATSRTNPGTGVTYEQYF
TRBV7-2	TRBJ2-2	CASSHLPGELFF
TRBV20-1	TRBJ1-1	CSATDRGGLEFF
TRBV27	TRBJ1-5	CASSLGPDQPQHF
TRBV20-1	TRBJ2-1	CSATYYNEQFF
TRBV15	TRBJ2-7	CATSRETMGTGAYEQYF
TRBV29-1	TRBJ1-1	CSVDSRATEAFF
TRBV28	TRBJ2-1	CASSPQGAASYNEQFF
TRBV29-1	TRBJ2-1	CSVGSVYGYNEQFF
TRBV29-1	TRBJ1-1	CSVEGQENTEAFF
TRBV29-1	TRBJ2-2	CSVDKAGELFF
TRBV29-1	TRBJ2-4	CSVEGGQEDIQYF
TRBV7-9	TRBJ2-5	CASSSTSGTLSFSGRVQETQYF
TRBV20-1	TRBJ2-1	CSATPDNEQFF
TRBV20-1	TRBJ1-1	CSAKSGDTEAFF
TRBV29-1	TRBJ2-7	CSVKQGDNYEQYF
TRBV27	TRBJ2-2	CASTPHPGGGELFF
TRBV7-2	TRBJ2-1	CASSSGGYSEQFF
TRBV28	TRBJ1-6	CASSKAGTGELPPLHF
TRBV12-3/TRBV12-4	TRBJ1-1	CASSLGAPEAFF
TRBV29-1	TRBJ2-3	CSGATGVDTQYF
TRBV6-1	TRBJ2-4	CASSEWGLAKNIQYF
TRBV4-1	TRBJ1-1	CASMGGQTPEGNTEAFF
TRBV4-3	TRBJ2-1	CASSQGVQGGLSYNEQFF
TRBV12-3/TRBV12-4	TRBJ1-4	CASSLVDEKLFF
TRBV2	TRBJ2-4	CASSYSWTGENIQYF
TRBV6-2/TRBV6-3	TRBJ2-1	CASSYGLAGPPDNEQFF
TRBV7-6	TRBJ2-1	CASSGLHGSYNEQFF
TRBV5-1	TRBJ2-7	CASSPGLAGLEQYF
TRBV29-1	TRBJ2-2	CSAEDWYTNTGELFF
TRBV29-1	TRBJ2-7	CSVGQGDEQYF
TRBV6-6	TRBJ1-3	CASKGSSGNTIYF
TRBV7-9	TRBJ2-7	CASSWGSYEQYF
TRBV20-1	TRBJ2-1	CSARDPAFLGTRYNEQFF
TRBV29-1	TRBJ2-7	CSVVQDSSYEQYF
TRBV12-5	TRBJ1-1	CASGGYRGRWDTEAFF